Below, 20 T cell receptor beta chains from the same sample are listed, as sequenced in a study of identical twins. TCRdb reprocessed the 5' RACE reads with MiXCR, giving one entry per CDR3 protein. The repertoire holds more than 200,000 distinct CDR3 sequences, with more than 12% as singletons. Sequenced: memory (CD45RO+) T cells sorted from blood. The receptors shown here come from a woman younger than 30 in good health.

This clonotype was counted many times. The rearrangement links TRBV5-1 to TRBJ1-1; D possibly corresponds to TRBD1 (6 bases). CDR1 and CDR2 from the germline V gene are SGHRS and YFSETQ. This CDR3 is built from 15 residues. Trimming stripped 0 bases from V and 4 bases from J, with 13 bases between. The CDR3 protein is CASSLEFGGPTEAFF. The CDR3 DNA sequence: TGCGCCAGCAGCTTGGAGTTTGGGGGGCCCACTGAAGCTTTCTTT.

This clonotype was seen ten or more times. The chain is built from TRBV7-9 and TRBJ2-5; D uncertain. Trimming stripped 1 base from V and 1 base from J, with 13 bases between. CDR1 is SEHNR and CDR2 is FQNEAQ in the germline V gene (reference sequence). The CDR3 runs 16 residues. CDR3 nucleotide sequence: TGTGCCAGCAGCTTAGGGGTCGGGTTGATCCAAGAGACCCAGTACTTC. Protein product: CASSLGVGLIQETQYF.

The chain combines TRBV29-1 with TRBJ1-1; 7 nucleotides match TRBD1. The CDR3 runs to 13 residues. V shed 4 bases, J shed 3 bases, and the junction held 5 bases outside the gene matches. Germline CDR1 reads SQVTM; CDR2 reads ANQGSEA. CDR3 protein: CSVADGTDTEAFF. In DNA form, the CDR3 reads TGCAGCGTTGCCGACGGGACAGACACTGAAGCTTTCTTT.

This clonotype was found a few times. This sequence joins TRBV2 and TRBJ1-1, with TRBD1 as a possible D gene (5 bases). Trimming pared 4 bases from V and 5 bases from J, leaving 17 bases between. Germline values: CDR1 SNHLY, CDR2 FYNNEI. This CDR3 contains 15 residues. The CDR3 nucleotides read TGTGCCAGCAGTGTCGGACGCGGGGGGGAAACTGAAGCTTTCTTT. It encodes CASSVGRGGETEAFF.

The V and J genes are TRBV7-9 and TRBJ2-7, with 8 bases lining up with TRBD2. J lost 2 bases, V lost 5 bases, and 5 bases had no gene match. Germline CDR1 reads SEHNR; CDR2 reads FQNEAQ (reference sequence). CDR3 length equals 14 residues. The CDR3 spells CASSREGVPYEQYF. CDR3 sequence (DNA): TGTGCCAGCAGCCGGGAGGGAGTCCCCTACGAGCAGTACTTC.

The chain is built from TRBV7-2 and TRBJ1-1; 8 bases align to TRBD1. CDR1 SGHTA and CDR2 FQGNSA come from the germline V gene. This CDR3 has 14 amino acids. Losses at the gene ends were 0 bases for V and 11 bases for J; bases not matched to a gene: 8. The CDR3 is CASSLAGQVTHAFF. The CDR3 nucleotides read TGTGCCAGCAGCTTAGCGGGACAGGTCACTCACGCTTTCTTT.

The V and J genes are TRBV9 and TRBJ1-2; perhaps TRBD1 as D (5 bases). Looked up from germline, CDR1 is SGDLS and CDR2 is YYNGEE. Trimming shortened V by 2 bases and J by 3 bases, and 8 bases separated the two germline ends. There are 13 residues in the CDR3. This chain's CDR3 is CASSVGADYGYTF. The DNA of the CDR3 is TGTGCCAGCAGCGTCGGGGCCGACTATGGCTACACCTTC.

The chain joins TRBV7-7 to TRBJ2-1; a possible D gene is TRBD2 (5 bases). The V end lost 5 bases, the J end lost 0 bases, and 11 bases lay between the germline ends. The CDR3 is made up of 15 amino acids. Germline V CDR1 and CDR2: SSHAT, FNYEAQ (reference sequence). The CDR3 is CASSRTESSYNEQFF. In nucleotides, the CDR3 is TGTGCCAGCAGCAGGACTGAGAGCTCCTACAATGAGCAGTTCTTC.

This clonotype has a handful of counts. V and J are TRBV29-1 and TRBJ1-1, with a possible D match to TRBD1 (6 bases). This CDR3 spans 11 amino acids. The ends were cut back, 6 bases at V and 8 bases at J, with 13 bases in the middle. Germline assignment: CDR1 SQVTM and CDR2 ANQGSEA. The CDR3 coding sequence is TGCAGCGTCAGTAACAGGGCGGAAGCTTTCTTT. Translation gives CSVSNRAEAFF.

The chain has TRBV18 and TRBJ1-2; D unresolved. Germline lookup yields CDR1 KGHSH and CDR2 LQKENI. V shed 6 bases and J shed 3 bases, with 11 bases lying between them. This CDR3 region has 13 residues. CDR3 DNA: TGTGCCAGCTCCCACGCGGACTACTATGGCTACACCTTC. This encodes CASSHADYYGYTF.

The chain joins TRBV18 to TRBJ2-3; the D is unclear. Per the germline V gene, CDR1 is KGHSH and CDR2 is LQKENI. The CDR3 is made up of 13 amino acids. V dropped 2 bases and J dropped 5 bases, with 8 bases sitting between them. This CDR3 reads CASSPGRRDTQYF. The CDR3, as DNA: TGTGCCAGCTCACCAGGACGAAGAGATACGCAGTATTTT.

The chain couples TRBV6-5 to TRBJ1-1; D ambiguous. The CDR3 contains 15 residues. The V and J ends lost 4 bases and 0 bases respectively, with 12 bases between them. Germline assignment: CDR1 MNHEY and CDR2 SVGAGI. CDR3 sequence reads: CASSSIQSMNTEAFF. CDR3 bases: TGTGCCAGCAGTTCGATACAGAGCATGAACACTGAAGCTTTCTTT.

In its sample, this clonotype was seen a few times. This chain connects TRBV6-2 or TRBV6-3 to TRBJ2-2; the D is unclear. Trimming removed 5 bases from V and 4 bases from J, with 14 bases in between. The germline V gene encodes CDR1 MNHEY and CDR2 SVGEGT. The CDR3 is 15 amino acids. CDR3 nucleotide sequence: TGTGCCAGCAGTAAGACCCTCGTCGGCACCGGGGAGCTGTTTTTT. Amino acid sequence: CASSKTLVGTGELFF.

This clonotype appeared many times. The rearrangement uses TRBV20-1 and TRBJ2-5; maybe TRBD2 (6 bases). V was shortened by 3 bases and J by 6 bases, with 14 bases between the two germline ends. The CDR3 runs 13 residues. Germline CDR1 and CDR2: DFQATT and SNEGSKA (reference sequence). The DNA for the CDR3 is TGCAGTGCTAGCGCCCCGGGAGTAAAGACCCAGTACTTC. Translated: CSASAPGVKTQYF.

This clonotype has at least ten counts. The rearrangement uses TRBV12-3 or TRBV12-4 and TRBJ2-3; D assignment may be TRBD1 or TRBD2 (5 bases each). This CDR3 spans 14 amino acids. Between the trimmed V and J ends, which lost 2 bases and 11 bases, there was a span of 17 bases. CDR3 sequence (DNA): TGTGCCAGCAGTTTATCGTCCGGGACGCGCCGGCAGTATTTT. This sequence encodes CASSLSSGTRRQYF.

This clonotype was counted ten times or more. The rearrangement links TRBV5-1 to TRBJ1-5; D is unclear. The CDR3 contains 14 residues. Trimming cost V 0 bases and J 0 bases, with 4 bases left between them. Germline CDR1 is SGHRS and CDR2 is YFSETQ. The CDR3 region has the DNA TGCGCCAGCAGCTTGGACGGTAGCAATCAGCCCCAGCATTTT. It specifies CASSLDGSNQPQHF.

This clonotype has ten or more counts. The chain carries TRBV29-1 and TRBJ2-1; TRBD1 matches at 9 bases. The V gene end was trimmed by 6 bases and the J gene end by 7 bases; junction bases not matched to a gene: 1. The CDR3 is made up of 11 amino acids. CDR1 is SQVTM, CDR2 ANQGSEA, per germline. The CDR3 loop is CSVGQGNEQFF. The CDR3 DNA is TGCAGCGTGGGACAGGGAAATGAGCAGTTCTTC.

This clonotype was observed a handful of times. V gene TRBV19 combines with J gene TRBJ2-3, with D perhaps TRBD1 (5 bases). Germline CDR1 and CDR2: LNHDA and SQIVND (reference sequence). With 5 bases removed from V and 2 bases from J, the gap between germline ends came to 14 bases. CDR3 length equals 15 residues. As DNA, the CDR3 is TGTGCCAGTAGTCCGACCTGGGGCCTCACAGATACGCAGTATTTT. Protein: CASSPTWGLTDTQYF.

The gene calls are TRBV7-8 and TRBJ1-2; TRBD1 might be the D (6 bases). The CDR3 consists of 16 residues. The V gene's germline CDR1 is SGHVS and CDR2 FQNEAQ. V lost 4 bases and J 0 bases, leaving 15 bases between the germline ends. The CDR3 reads CASSSLDRSPNYGYTF. For the CDR3, the DNA is TGTGCCAGCAGCTCCCTTGACAGGTCTCCTAACTATGGCTACACCTTC.

The chain recombines TRBV7-2 with TRBJ2-2; no clear D gene. Looked up from germline, CDR1 is SGHTA and CDR2 is FQGNSA. The V and J ends lost 3 bases and 4 bases respectively, with 9 bases between them. The CDR3 sequence is 14 residues long. CDR3 protein: CASSLDASTGELFF. DNA of the CDR3: TGTGCCAGCAGCTTGGACGCTTCCACCGGGGAGCTGTTTTTT.